The 30 T cell receptor beta chains in this list originate from one sample, sequenced in a study of blood T cell repertoires in COVID-19. Sequencing used immunoSEQ multiplex PCR; TCRdb keeps in-frame clones, though not all of them. The repertoire includes 350,000 to 400,000 clones, 87% of them detected once, and 1.5% to 2% sits in the top ten. The sample was PBMCs or T cells enriched from blood (not recorded which). These receptors all come from a man aged 35-49 years in a cohort exposed to, infected with or recovered from COVID-19 (not recorded which).

The chain uses TRBV24-1 and TRBJ2-1; 14 nucleotides line up with TRBD2. V shed 5 bases, J shed 6 bases, and the junction held 5 bases outside the gene matches. CDR1 and CDR2 from the germline V gene are KGHDR and SFDVKD. This CDR3 is built from 16 residues. This chain's CDR3 is CATSGWTSGRSNEQFF. The CDR3 region has the DNA TGTGCCACCAGTGGCTGGACTAGCGGGAGGTCCAATGAGCAGTTCTTC.

This chain connects TRBV7-3 to TRBJ2-6, with D unresolved. Trimming took 1 base from V and 2 from J, leaving 6 bases between them. Germline loops: CDR1 SGHTA, CDR2 FQGTGA. This CDR3 has 15 amino acids. The CDR3 nucleotides read TGTGCCAGCAGCTTAAGCTTAGCTGGGGCCAACGTCCTGACTTTC. This encodes CASSLSLAGANVLTF.

The chain combines TRBV6-5 with TRBJ2-5; D gene unclear. In germline, CDR1 is MNHEY, CDR2 SVGAGI. The CDR3 runs to 14 residues. V was shortened by 2 bases and J by 5 bases, with 12 bases between the two germline ends. The CDR3 region is CASSYGQSSETQYF. Here the CDR3 DNA reads TGTGCCAGCAGTTACGGGCAGAGCTCGGAGACCCAGTACTTC.

The chain employs TRBV21-1 and TRBJ2-2; the table gives TRBD1 as D, unverified against the DNA. TRBV21-1 is a pseudogene segment. The CDR3 loop spans 17 amino acids. Here the CDR3 DNA reads TGTGCCAGCAGCGCCAGCAGGGGGCGGAGGAACACCGGGGAGCTGTTTTTT. As protein: CASSASRGRRNTGELFF.

The chain links TRBV15 to TRBJ2-7, with 10 bases matching TRBD2. The germline gives CDR1 LNHNV, CDR2 YYDKDF (reference sequence). The length of the CDR3 is 15 residues. The V gene end was trimmed by 6 bases and the J gene end by 5 bases; junction bases not matched to a gene: 10. The CDR3 here is CATRPSGRALDEQYF. The CDR3 nucleotides are TGTGCCACCAGACCGAGCGGGAGGGCCCTCGACGAGCAGTACTTC.

The chain carries TRBV10-3 and TRBJ2-5, with D perhaps matching TRBD1 (6 bases). V lost 3 bases to trimming and J lost 5 bases, with 10 bases between them. In germline, CDR1 is ENHRY, CDR2 SYGVKD. This CDR3 is built from 13 residues. The CDR3 DNA follows: TGTGCCATCAGTGAATACAGGGTGGAGACCCAGTACTTC. It encodes CAISEYRVETQYF.

This clone showed up just a few times. The chain links TRBV27 to TRBJ1-6; a possible D gene is TRBD1 (6 bases). V was shortened by 3 bases and J by 6 bases, with 12 bases between the two germline ends. This CDR3 is 15 amino acids long. CDR1 and CDR2 from the germline V gene are MNHEY and SMNVEV (reference sequence). The chain's CDR3 is CASSLQGRSNSPLHF. The CDR3 DNA sequence: TGTGCCAGCAGTTTGCAGGGGCGCAGTAATTCACCCCTCCACTTT.

The rearrangement joins TRBV4-1 to TRBJ2-7; no clear D. CDR3 length: 15 residues. Germline loops: CDR1 MGHRA, CDR2 YSYEKL. V gave up 0 bases and J gave up 3 bases, with 12 bases separating them. CDR3 coding DNA: TGCGCCAGCAGCCAAGATTCGCAGGTGCTCTACGAGCAGTACTTC. Amino acids: CASSQDSQVLYEQYF.

This chain joins TRBV5-6 and TRBJ2-3; maybe TRBD2 (6 bases). Trimming removed 3 bases at V and 6 bases at J, with 14 bases between. The CDR3 covers 14 residues. In germline, CDR1 is SGHDT, CDR2 YYEEEE. The CDR3 loop is CASSWGLPSDTQYF. The CDR3 DNA reads TGTGCCAGCAGCTGGGGACTTCCGTCCGATACGCAGTATTTT. The whole variable domain, filled in from reference TRBV5-6 and TRBJ2-3, reads DAGVTQSPTHLIKTRGQQVTLRCSPKSGHDTVSWYQQALGQGPQFIFQYYEEEERQRGNFPDRFSGHQFPNYSSELNVNALLLGDSALYLCASSWGLPSDTQYFGPGTRLTVL.

The chain combines TRBV7-2 with TRBJ1-1, with TRBD1 matching 8 bases. V gave up 7 bases and J gave up 8 bases; unmatched junction bases: 12. Germline V gene data show CDR1 as SGHTA and CDR2 as FQGNSA. The CDR3 sequence is 14 residues long. The DNA for the CDR3 is TGTGCCAGCACCCGGGACAGGTATCCGACGGAAGCTTTCTTT. Translated: CASTRDRYPTEAFF. The full variable domain, with the rest looked up from reference TRBV7-2 and TRBJ1-1, is GAGVSQSPSNKVTEKGKDVELRCDPISGHTALYWYRQSLGQGLEFLIYFQGNSAPDKSGLPSDRFSAERTGGSVSTLTIQRTQQEDSAVYLCASTRDRYPTEAFFGQGTRLTVV.

The chain recombines TRBV13 with TRBJ2-1; D is possibly TRBD2 (6 bases). V shed 2 bases and J shed 2 bases, with 10 bases lying between them. Germline loops: CDR1 PRHDT, CDR2 FYEKMQ (reference sequence). The CDR3 spans 15 residues. As DNA, the CDR3 is TGTGCCAGCAGCTTAAGCGGAGGGCCCTACAATGAGCAGTTCTTC. This sequence encodes CASSLSGGPYNEQFF.

The rearrangement uses TRBV5-1 and TRBJ2-2, with 9 bases fitting TRBD1. The germline CDR1 and CDR2 sequences are SGHRS and YFSETQ. The CDR3 spans 14 residues. Germline trimming cut 7 bases from V and 7 bases from J; bases unmatched to any gene: 8. The CDR3 loop reads CASGRDRAHGELFF. The DNA of the CDR3 is TGCGCCAGCGGACGGGACAGGGCTCACGGGGAGCTGTTTTTT.

The J gene is TRBJ2-2, the V gene TRBV19; 8 bases are shared with TRBD2. In germline, CDR1 is LNHDA, CDR2 SQIVND (reference sequence). V lost 2 bases, J lost 2 bases, and 4 bases stayed unmatched. The CDR3 sequence is 16 residues long. The CDR3 DNA reads as TGTGCCAGTAGTATACGGGGGACTAGAAACACCGGGGAGCTGTTTTTT. Translating gives CASSIRGTRNTGELFF.

The chain joins TRBV5-1 to TRBJ1-5; 7 nucleotides line up with TRBD1. V was pared by 2 bases and J by 0 bases, with 2 bases of the junction left unmatched. CDR3 size: 15 residues. Germline loops: CDR1 SGHRS, CDR2 YFSETQ. CDR3 sequence reads: CASSFTGDSNQPQHF. The CDR3 DNA reads as TGCGCCAGCAGCTTTACAGGGGATAGCAATCAGCCCCAGCATTTT.

V is TRBV29-1 and J is TRBJ2-4, with 8 bases identical to TRBD2. Germline CDR1 is SQVTM and CDR2 is ANQGSEA. This CDR3 spans 14 amino acids. Trimming took 4 bases from V and 6 from J; bases not matched to a gene: 8. CDR3 protein: CSVGIRAGGNIQYF. Here the CDR3 DNA reads TGCAGCGTTGGGATCCGGGCGGGGGGAAACATTCAGTACTTC.

The CDR3 sequence: CASSRNSGSQETQYF. The CDR3 nucleotides are TGTGCCAGCAGCCGGAATAGCGGTTCGCAAGAGACCCAGTACTTC. The V gene is TRBV3-1 (or the pseudogene TRBV3-2), the J gene TRBJ2-5; D possibly corresponds to TRBD2 (6 bases). Germline CDR1 is LGHDT and CDR2 is YNNKEL (reference sequence). This CDR3 spans 15 amino acids. V gave up 4 bases and J gave up 2 bases, with 14 bases separating them.

The chain employs TRBV19 and TRBJ1-2; D is undetermined. CDR1 LNHDA and CDR2 SQIVND come from the germline V gene (reference sequence). The V gene lost 3 bases and the J gene lost 0 bases, with 8 bases spanning the gap. CDR3 length: 14 residues. The CDR3 region has the DNA TGTGCCAGTAGTATTGAGCGGACTAACTATGGCTACACCTTC. This encodes CASSIERTNYGYTF. Together with reference TRBV19 and TRBJ1-2, the CDR3 gives the full variable domain: DGGITQSPKYLFRKEGQNVTLSCEQNLNHDAMYWYRQDPGQGLRLIYYSQIVNDFQKGDIAEGYSVSREKKESFPLTVTSAQKNPTAFYLCASSIERTNYGYTFGSGTRLTVV.

The chain combines TRBV5-1 with TRBJ2-7; 16 bases agree with TRBD2. V trimming: 0 bases; J trimming: 4 bases; junction bases outside the gene matches: 4. The CDR3 spans 17 residues. Germline V CDR1 and CDR2: SGHRS, YFSETQ. The CDR3, as DNA: TGCGCCAGCAGCTTGGTAGGGACTAGCGGGAGGGTATACGAGCAGTACTTC. Translating gives CASSLVGTSGRVYEQYF.

A single count supports this clone. The genes are TRBV18 and TRBJ2-7, with D maybe TRBD1 (6 bases). V lost 2 bases, J lost 0 bases, and 11 bases lay in between. Germline V gene lookup returns CDR1 KGHSH and CDR2 LQKENI. The CDR3 is made up of 15 amino acids. The CDR3 protein is CASSPTAGASYEQYF. CDR3 coding DNA: TGTGCCAGCTCACCAACGGCAGGGGCCTCCTACGAGCAGTACTTC.

The V and J genes are TRBV5-1 and TRBJ2-1; TRBD1 is a possible D gene (6 bases). CDR3 length: 14 residues. V was clipped by 4 bases and J by 6 bases, with 14 bases between them. CDR1 and CDR2 from the germline V gene are SGHRS and YFSETQ. CDR3 DNA sequence: TGCGCCAGCAGCGTAGACAGGCCGAGCAATGAGCAGTTCTTC. It yields the protein CASSVDRPSNEQFF.

This clone has just a few counts. DNA for the CDR3: TGTGCCCTGGGGGGGCGCACTGAAGCTTTCTTT. Translation gives CALGGRTEAFF. The rearrangement uses TRBV5-4 and TRBJ1-1; tentative D call: TRBD1 (6 bases). Trimming removed 10 bases from V and 4 bases from J, with 11 bases in between. Per germline, CDR1 SGHNT and CDR2 YYREEE (reference sequence). The CDR3 is 11 residues long.

The genes are TRBV27 and TRBJ2-1, with D perhaps TRBD2 (6 bases). The V gene's germline CDR1 is MNHEY and CDR2 SMNVEV (reference sequence). This CDR3 is 15 amino acids long. V lost 1 base and J 2 bases, leaving 9 bases between the germline ends. This CDR3 reads CASSLLAGTYNEQFF. The CDR3, as DNA: TGTGCCAGCAGTTTATTGGCGGGAACCTACAATGAGCAGTTCTTC.

The chain carries TRBV18 and TRBJ1-4; TRBD1 is a possible D gene (6 bases). The CDR3 contains 15 residues. The germline V and J ends were trimmed by 6 bases and 7 bases, with 18 bases remaining between them. Germline assignment: CDR1 KGHSH and CDR2 LQKENI. The CDR3 sequence is CASSPLAGATEKLFF. The CDR3 nucleotides are TGTGCCAGCTCCCCATTGGCGGGGGCAACTGAAAAACTGTTTTTT.

This clone showed up just a few times. The rearrangement joins TRBV6-5 to TRBJ2-7; a weak D match, TRBD1 (6 bases). Trimming shortened V by 6 bases and J by 4 bases, and 19 bases separated the two germline ends. This CDR3 contains 15 residues. CDR1 and CDR2 from the germline V gene are MNHEY and SVGAGI. CDR3 DNA sequence: TGTGCCAGCAGCAAGGGGGATACTCGAACTTACGAGCAGTACTTC. Protein sequence: CASSKGDTRTYEQYF.

This sequence joins TRBV27 and TRBJ2-7; 12 bases fit TRBD2. The ends lost 3 bases at V and 4 bases at J; junction bases unmatched: 4. In germline, CDR1 is MNHEY, CDR2 SMNVEV (reference sequence). CDR3 length: 15 residues. CDR3 nucleotide sequence: TGTGCCAGCAGTTTGACTAGCGGGAGTCAATACGAGCAGTACTTC. This sequence encodes CASSLTSGSQYEQYF.

The chain uses TRBV28 and TRBJ1-4; a weak D match, TRBD1 (6 bases). Germline-derived CDR1 and CDR2 are MDHEN and SYDVKM. Trimming left V 6 bases short and J 5 bases short, with 10 bases between. The CDR3 is 13 amino acids. The CDR3 coding sequence is TGTGCCAGCAGAGGGGGGGGGAATGAAAAACTGTTTTTT. The encoded protein is CASRGGGNEKLFF.

The chain carries TRBV7-2 and TRBJ2-1; 10 bases fit TRBD2. The CDR3 runs 14 residues. V gave up 5 bases and J gave up 11 bases; unmatched junction bases: 9. Germline lookup yields CDR1 SGHTA and CDR2 FQGNSA. The CDR3 region has the DNA TGTGCCAGCAGCCCAAGCGGGAGGGTCATTAAGCAGTTCTTC. Translation gives CASSPSGRVIKQFF.

The CDR3 sequence: CASSPYDRVWTGELFF. The CDR3 bases are TGTGCCAGCAGCCCGTACGACAGGGTCTGGACCGGGGAGCTGTTTTTT. The V gene is TRBV7-2, the J gene TRBJ2-2; TRBD1 matches 7 bases. This CDR3 has 16 amino acids. The junction had 11 bases not matched to a gene; V was cut back by 5 bases and J by 5 bases. Germline loops: CDR1 SGHTA, CDR2 FQGNSA.

The chain uses TRBV18 and TRBJ1-5, with 7 bases aligning to TRBD1. V shed 0 bases and J 3 bases; nucleotides not matched to a gene: 8. CDR3 length: 17 amino acids. CDR1 and CDR2 (germline): KGHSH, LQKENI. Written as DNA, the CDR3 is TGTGCCAGCTCACCACCCGGGACAGTAGGATACAATCAGCCCCAGCATTTT. Its protein product is CASSPPGTVGYNQPQHF.

This sequence joins TRBV11-2 and TRBJ1-6; 7 nucleotides match TRBD1. This CDR3 comprises 16 residues. From germline, CDR1 is SGHAT and CDR2 FQNNGV. Trimming took 4 bases from V and 6 from J; bases not matched to a gene: 9. The CDR3: CASSSTQGSGNSPLHF. The CDR3 region has the DNA TGTGCCAGCAGCTCAACACAGGGGTCGGGTAATTCACCCCTCCACTTT.